This TCR beta chain was captured in a study of regulatory T cells in long-lasting Graves disease. Researchers made TCR beta libraries by using iRepertoire HTBI primers and running Arm-PCR on CDR3 regions. TCRdb ran MiXCR on the multiplex PCR reads and lists one entry per CDR3 protein. The sample contains some 500,000 distinct CDR3 sequences, 15% to 20% of which appear only once. V shed 2 bases and J shed 5 bases, with 12 bases lying between them. Germline V gene lookup returns CDR1 GTSNPN and CDR2 SVGIG (reference sequence). The CDR3 consists of 13 residues. General study findings and limits: The study found lower TCR diversity in persistent Graves' patients than in newly diagnosed ones.

This clonotype was counted many times. What it binds is unknown. Time point denoted: newly diagnosed GD, antithyroid drugs for less than 3 months. Construction of the TCR library relied on RNA isolated from PBMCs. In addition, the sample was reused for a study of T cells in Graves' hyperthyroidism and ophthalmopathy. As that report states: Uncontrolled infection, other autoimmune disease, pregnancy and lactation each barred patients from inclusion. First-round RT-PCR targeting the TCR CDR3 was performed with the HTBI primer set.

The receptor was isolated from a woman aged 40-65 years with Graves disease. V is TRBV30 and J is TRBJ1-1; no definite D call. The starting material was peripheral blood mononuclear cells (PBMCs), obtained at new diagnosis, from a patient treated with antithyroid drugs. The CDR3 DNA reads as TGTGCCTGGAGTTTTGCTCCAGAGACTGAAGCTTTCTTT. Its translation is CAWSFAPETEAFF. Variable domain in full (rest from reference TRBV30 and TRBJ1-1): SQTIHQWPATLVQPVGSPLSLECTVEGTSNPNLYWYRQAAGRGLQLLFYSVGIGQISSEVPQNLSASRPQDRQFILSSKKLLLSDSGFYLCAWSFAPETEAFFGQGTRLTVV.